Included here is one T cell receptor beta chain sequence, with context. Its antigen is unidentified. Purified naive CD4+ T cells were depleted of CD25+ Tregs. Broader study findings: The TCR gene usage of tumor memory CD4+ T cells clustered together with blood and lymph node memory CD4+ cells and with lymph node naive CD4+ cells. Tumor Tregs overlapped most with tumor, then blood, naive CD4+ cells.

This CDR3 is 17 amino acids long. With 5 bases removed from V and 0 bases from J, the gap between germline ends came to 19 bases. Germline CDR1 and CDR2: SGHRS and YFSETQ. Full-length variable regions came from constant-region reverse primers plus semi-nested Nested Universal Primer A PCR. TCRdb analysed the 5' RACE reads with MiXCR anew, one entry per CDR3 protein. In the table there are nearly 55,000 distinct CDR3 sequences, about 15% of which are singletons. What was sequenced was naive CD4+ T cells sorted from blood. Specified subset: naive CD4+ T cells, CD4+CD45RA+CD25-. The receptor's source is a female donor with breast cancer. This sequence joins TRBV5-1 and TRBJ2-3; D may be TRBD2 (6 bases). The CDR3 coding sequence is TGCGCCAGCAGTTCGATGAGTAGCGGCCTAAGCACAGATACGCAGTATTTT. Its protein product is CASSSMSSGLSTDTQYF.